Following are 9 T cell receptor beta chains from one sample sequenced in a study of T-cell reconstitution after alpha-beta-depleted transplantation in children. The library targeted TCRbeta and was prepared with unique molecular identifiers. TCRdb itself ran the PCR reads through MiXCR, one entry per CDR3 protein. The profile shows over 300,000 distinct CDR3 sequences, 10% of them singletons. The material sequenced was PBMCs from the stem cell graft donor, taken from the stem cell graft. Every receptor here comes from a human donor who donated a stem cell graft to a child with acute lymphoblastic leukemia.

The chain is built from TRBV7-2 and TRBJ2-1; no definite D call. CDR3 length equals 14 residues. The germline gives CDR1 SGHTA, CDR2 FQGNSA. Trimming removed 4 bases at V and 10 bases at J, with 17 bases between. CDR3 sequence (DNA): TGTGCCAGCAGCTCCTCCTTAGATTTCGGGGAGCAGTTCTTC. Protein product: CASSSSLDFGEQFF.

Only a few counts were recorded for this clonotype. The chain has TRBV7-2 and TRBJ2-7, with 7 bases lining up with TRBD2. Germline V gives CDR1 SGHTA, CDR2 FQGNSA. The CDR3 sequence is 15 residues long. V lost 5 bases, J lost 5 bases, and 12 bases stayed unmatched. Here the CDR3 reads CASSPWLGGRNEQYF. The DNA of the CDR3 is TGTGCCAGCAGCCCGTGGTTGGGGGGGAGAAACGAGCAGTACTTC.

This clonotype has just a few counts. The chain joins TRBV7-2 to TRBJ2-1; D ambiguous. The CDR3 contains 15 residues. Germline lookup yields CDR1 SGHTA and CDR2 FQGNSA. Trimming took off 5 bases at V and 0 bases at J, with 11 bases between the two ends. CDR3 sequence (DNA): TGTGCCAGCAGCCCTTGGCGAAGCTCCTACAATGAGCAGTTCTTC. This gives the protein CASSPWRSSYNEQFF. The variable domain in full, completed from reference TRBV7-2 and TRBJ2-1, reads GAGVSQSPSNKVTEKGKDVELRCDPISGHTALYWYRQSLGQGLEFLIYFQGNSAPDKSGLPSDRFSAERTGGSVSTLTIQRTQQEDSAVYLCASSPWRSSYNEQFFGPGTRLTVL.

The V call is TRBV25-1, the J call TRBJ1-4; D perhaps matches TRBD1 (5 bases). The CDR3 runs to 16 residues. The V end was cut by 7 bases, the J end by 0 bases, with 15 bases between. Germline CDR1 and CDR2: MGHDK and SYGVNS. This CDR3 reads CASTPAGHSTNEKLFF. The CDR3 DNA sequence: TGTGCCAGCACCCCGGCAGGGCACTCAACTAATGAAAAACTGTTTTTT.

This clonotype was counted ten times or more. V gene TRBV4-1 combines with J gene TRBJ2-2; 10 nucleotides line up with TRBD1. The CDR3 length is 18 residues. The J segment lost 5 bases and the V segment lost 3 bases, leaving 12 bases of the junction unmatched. Germline lookup yields CDR1 MGHRA and CDR2 YSYEKL. CDR3 coding DNA: TGCGCCAGCAGCCATCACGACCCGGGACAGGGGAGGACCGGGGAGCTGTTTTTT. This translates into CASSHHDPGQGRTGELFF.

This chain uses TRBV7-2 with TRBJ2-1; 10 nucleotides match TRBD1. CDR3 size: 15 residues. The germline V gene encodes CDR1 SGHTA and CDR2 FQGNSA. The V gene end was trimmed by 1 base and the J gene end by 12 bases; junction bases not matched to a gene: 9. The CDR3, as DNA: TGTGCCAGCAGCTTAGGCCGGGACAGGGGCAAGGTGCAGTTCTTC. It is translated as CASSLGRDRGKVQFF. Combining the CDR3 with reference TRBV7-2 and TRBJ2-1 gives the whole variable domain GAGVSQSPSNKVTEKGKDVELRCDPISGHTALYWYRQSLGQGLEFLIYFQGNSAPDKSGLPSDRFSAERTGGSVSTLTIQRTQQEDSAVYLCASSLGRDRGKVQFFGPGTRLTVL.

This clonotype was detected many times. The rearrangement uses TRBV5-1 and TRBJ2-7, with a weak D call TRBD1 (5 bases). The CDR3 runs 15 residues. The V and J ends lost 4 bases and 0 bases respectively, with 14 bases between them. Germline V gives CDR1 SGHRS, CDR2 YFSETQ. CDR3 protein: CASSQDGRASYEQYF. For the CDR3, the DNA is TGCGCCAGCAGCCAGGATGGCAGGGCCTCCTACGAGCAGTACTTC.

In DNA form, the CDR3 reads TGCGCCAGCAGCTATTCCCTCCGCCTCTTCCTGGACACTGAAGCTTTCTTT. Translated: CASSYSLRLFLDTEAFF. V and J are TRBV5-1 and TRBJ1-1; D ambiguous. Trimming took off 3 bases at V and 3 bases at J, with 21 bases between the two ends. In germline, CDR1 is SGHRS, CDR2 YFSETQ. This CDR3 contains 17 residues. Full variable domain (remainder filled in from reference TRBV5-1 and TRBJ1-1): KAGVTQTPRYLIKTRGQQVTLSCSPISGHRSVSWYQQTPGQGLQFLFEYFSETQRNKGNFPGRFSGRQFSNSRSEMNVSTLELGDSALYLCASSYSLRLFLDTEAFFGQGTRLTVV.

This clonotype was seen a handful of times. This chain joins TRBV7-2 and TRBJ2-3; D unclear. Germline CDR1 reads SGHTA; CDR2 reads FQGNSA. This CDR3 contains 15 residues. V lost 3 bases and J lost 1, with 11 bases in between. CDR3 DNA: TGTGCCAGCAGCTTCCCGCCTCATGGCACAGATACGCAGTATTTT. It codes for CASSFPPHGTDTQYF.